This TCR beta chain was identified in a study of control samples from healthy donors and cancer patients. Sequenced by immunoSEQ multiplex PCR; TCRdb stores in-frame clones only, minus some. The table records 120,000 or so clones, around 92% of them present only once. Trimming stripped 0 bases from V and 2 bases from J, with 8 bases between. Germline V CDR1 and CDR2: SGHRS, YFSETQ. The CDR3 runs to 15 residues. Sequenced sample: PBMCs. This receptor was obtained from an elderly man with head and neck cancer. This rearrangement joins TRBV5-1 to TRBJ2-2; D not resolved. The CDR3 protein is CASSLDSRNTGELFF. The CDR3 nucleotides read TGCGCCAGCAGCTTGGACTCCCGCAACACCGGGGAGCTGTTTTTT.